A selection of T cell receptor beta chains follows, all from one sample in a study of beta chain features in type 1 diabetes. The data were produced by immunoSEQ multiplex PCR, yet TCRdb's version contains in-frame clones alone and is incomplete. The top ten hold 1% of the sample, which has about 340,000 clones, around 9.3% seen once. The sample was central memory CD4+ T cells from blood. These receptors were collected from a man aged 30-40 years with type 1 diabetes. Each CDR3 is given with its conserved first and last residue. A D gene is named only where the DNA matches it firmly. Only part of the rows carry a size: once, few, many, or a class if the clone is expanded.

>TRBJ2-2|few|-|TRBV15
CATSSARRVGGFGGELFF
TGTGCCACCAGCAGCGCCCGGAGGGTAGGGGGCTTCGGCGGGGAGCTGTTTTTT
>TRBJ2-3|few|-|TRBV7-2
CASSLGPGAADTQYF
TGTGCCAGCAGCTTAGGGCCGGGCGCCGCAGATACGCAGTATTTT
>TRBJ2-7|-|-|TRBV19
CASSIDRASYEQYF
TGTGCCAGTAGTATAGACAGGGCGTCCTACGAGCAGTACTTC
>TRBJ2-7|few|-|TRBV30
CAWSFWTAREQYF
TGTGCCTGGAGTTTTTGGACGGCCCGCGAGCAGTACTTC
>TRBJ1-1|few|-|TRBV19
CASSDPGLRTEAFF
TGTGCCAGTAGTGATCCGGGTCTACGCACTGAAGCTTTCTTT
>TRBJ2-2|-|TRBD1|TRBV11-2
CASSSGQGNTGELFF
TGTGCCAGCAGCTCGGGACAGGGAAACACCGGGGAGCTGTTTTTT
>TRBJ2-5|few|-|TRBV7-2
CASSRGMKETQYF
TGTGCCAGCAGCCGGGGGATGAAAGAGACCCAGTACTTC
>TRBJ1-1|many|-|TRBV7-2
CASSLETGTEAFF
TGTGCCAGCAGCTTAGAAACAGGGACTGAAGCTTTCTTT
>TRBJ2-7|-|-|TRBV6-5
CATWSSYEQYF
TGTGCCACCTGGTCGTCCTACGAGCAGTACTTC
>TRBJ2-5|-|-|TRBV7-2
CASSLDWIQETQYF
TGTGCCAGCAGCTTAGATTGGATACAAGAGACCCAGTACTTC